The clone carrying this T cell receptor beta chain appeared a few times. TCRdb reprocessed the RT-PCR reads with MiXCR, giving one entry per CDR3 protein. The sample shows 500,000 to 550,000 distinct CDR3 sequences, approximately 7.6% of them seen only once. Trimming removed 0 bases at V and 8 bases at J, with 10 bases between. CDR3 length equals 13 residues. Per the germline V gene, CDR1 is LGHNA and CDR2 is YSLEER. The data were taken from a study of response to subunit inactivated influenza vaccine. J is TRBJ1-2 and V is TRBV4-3, with D perhaps matching TRBD1 (5 bases). The receptor was isolated from a man aged 50 to 75 who received an inactivated influenza vaccine. The starting material was PBMCs from blood, obtained around 25 months after vaccination. The CDR3 is CASSQEGTYGYTF. The CDR3 nucleotides read TGCGCCAGCAGCCAAGAAGGGACTTACGGCTACACCTTC.